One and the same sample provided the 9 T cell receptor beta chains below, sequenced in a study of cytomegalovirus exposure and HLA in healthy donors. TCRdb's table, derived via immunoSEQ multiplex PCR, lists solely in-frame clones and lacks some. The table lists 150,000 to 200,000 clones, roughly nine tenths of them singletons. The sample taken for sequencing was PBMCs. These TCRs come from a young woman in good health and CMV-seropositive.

In nucleotides, the CDR3 is TGCGCCAGCAGAATCGGAGGGACTACGTCGGATACGCAGTATTTT. Amino acid sequence: CASRIGGTTSDTQYF. This chain links TRBV5-1 with TRBJ2-3, with 7 bases matching TRBD2. Germline CDR1 is SGHRS and CDR2 is YFSETQ. After removal of 5 bases from V and 6 bases from J, the junction contained 12 bases not matched to a gene. This CDR3 spans 15 amino acids.

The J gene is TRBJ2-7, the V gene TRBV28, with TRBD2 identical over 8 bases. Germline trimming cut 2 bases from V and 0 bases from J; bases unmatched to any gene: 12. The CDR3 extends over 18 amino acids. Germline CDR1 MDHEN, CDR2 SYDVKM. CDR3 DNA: TGTGCCAGCAGTTTAGACCGGGTGGGCACTAGCGGCTCCTACGAGCAGTACTTC. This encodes CASSLDRVGTSGSYEQYF.

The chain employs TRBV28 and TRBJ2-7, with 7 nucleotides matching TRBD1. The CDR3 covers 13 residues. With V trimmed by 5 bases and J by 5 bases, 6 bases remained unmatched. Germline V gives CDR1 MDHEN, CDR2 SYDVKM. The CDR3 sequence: CASSPGTANEQYF. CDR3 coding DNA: TGTGCCAGCAGTCCCGGGACAGCAAACGAGCAGTACTTC.

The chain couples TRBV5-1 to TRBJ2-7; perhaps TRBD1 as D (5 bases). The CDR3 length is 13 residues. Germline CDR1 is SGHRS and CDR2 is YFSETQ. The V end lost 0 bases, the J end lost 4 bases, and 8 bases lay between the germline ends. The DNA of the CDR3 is TGCGCCAGCAGCTTGGTGGGGCCATACGAGCAGTACTTC. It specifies CASSLVGPYEQYF.

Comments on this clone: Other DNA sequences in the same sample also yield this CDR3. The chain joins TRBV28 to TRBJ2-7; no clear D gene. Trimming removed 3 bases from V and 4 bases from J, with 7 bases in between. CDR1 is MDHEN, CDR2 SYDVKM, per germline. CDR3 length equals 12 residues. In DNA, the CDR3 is TGTGCCAGCAGTTTGACTGGATACGAGCAGTACTTC. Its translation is CASSLTGYEQYF.

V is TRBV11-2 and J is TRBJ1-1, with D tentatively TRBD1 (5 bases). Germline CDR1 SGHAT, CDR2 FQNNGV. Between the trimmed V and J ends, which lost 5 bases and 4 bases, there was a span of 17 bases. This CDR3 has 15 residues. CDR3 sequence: CASSRMGLLGTEAFF. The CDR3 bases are TGTGCCAGCAGCCGGATGGGACTTCTCGGCACTGAAGCTTTCTTT.

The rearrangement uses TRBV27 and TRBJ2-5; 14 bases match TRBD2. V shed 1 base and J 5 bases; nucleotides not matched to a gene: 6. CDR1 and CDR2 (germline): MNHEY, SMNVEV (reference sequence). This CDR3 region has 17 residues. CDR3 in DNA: TGTGCCAGCAGTTTATGGGGGACTAGCGGGAGCCGGGAGACCCAGTACTTC. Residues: CASSLWGTSGSRETQYF.

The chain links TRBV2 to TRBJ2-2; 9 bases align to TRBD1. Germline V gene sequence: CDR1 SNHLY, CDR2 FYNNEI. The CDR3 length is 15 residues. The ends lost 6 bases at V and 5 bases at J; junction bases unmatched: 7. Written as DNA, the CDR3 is TGTGCCAGCAGGGAGGACAGGGGACGGACCGGGGAGCTGTTTTTT. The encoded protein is CASREDRGRTGELFF.

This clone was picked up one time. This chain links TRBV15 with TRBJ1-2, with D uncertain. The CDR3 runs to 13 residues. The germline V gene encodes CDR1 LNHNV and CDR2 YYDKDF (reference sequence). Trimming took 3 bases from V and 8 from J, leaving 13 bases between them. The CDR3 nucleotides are TGTGCCACCAGCAGTTCTGCTTTTCTAGGCTACACCTTC. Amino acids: CATSSSAFLGYTF.